The sample holds a few counts of the clone carrying this T cell receptor (beta chain). TCRdb re-called the 5' RACE reads with MiXCR, one entry per CDR3 protein. The sample contains a few hundred thousand distinct CDR3 sequences, more than 20% of which appear only once. This sample was included in a study of CD8 T cells in ankylosing spondylitis. Germline-derived CDR1 and CDR2 are SGHAT and FQNNGV. Trimming stripped 5 bases from V and 0 bases from J, with 7 bases between. The length of the CDR3 is 13 residues. The chain recombines TRBV11-2 with TRBJ1-1; D gene unclear. The sequence was collected from a female donor with ankylosing spondylitis or in good health (not recorded which). Specimen: blood, either unsorted or a sorted T cell fraction (not recorded which). CDR3 protein: CASSPRLNTEAFF. The CDR3 nucleotides read TGTGCCAGCAGCCCAAGGTTGAACACTGAAGCTTTCTTT.